Below, 6 T cell receptor beta chains from the same sample are listed, as sequenced in a study of OX40 agonist ivuxolimab in advanced cancers. Clones were sequenced by immunoSEQ multiplex PCR, and TCRdb holds only the in-frame ones, with some missing. The data hold some 66,000 clones, with 80% to 85% observed a single time. This material consisted of CD4+ or CD8+ T cells sorted from blood, taken in a trial of the OX40 agonist ivuxolimab. These receptors were obtained from an adult with an advanced solid tumor such as melanoma, head and neck, liver or kidney cancer.

The V call is TRBV28, the J call TRBJ1-4; perhaps TRBD1 as D (6 bases). CDR1 MDHEN and CDR2 SYDVKM come from the germline V gene. The V gene lost 5 bases and the J gene lost 7 bases, with 14 bases spanning the gap. This CDR3 is built from 14 residues. The CDR3 sequence: CASSPQGISEKLFF. CDR3 DNA: TGTGCCAGCAGTCCACAGGGCATTAGTGAAAAACTGTTTTTT.

The chain combines TRBV11-2 with TRBJ2-5, with TRBD2 identical over 7 bases. The CDR3 loop spans 16 amino acids. Trimming removed 4 bases from V and 3 bases from J; junction bases left unmatched: 11. Germline assignment: CDR1 SGHAT and CDR2 FQNNGV. The CDR3 nucleotides read TGTGCCAGCAGCTCGTCGGGGGGAGGGATTGAAGAGACCCAGTACTTC. This sequence encodes CASSSSGGGIEETQYF.

V usage is TRBV11-3 and J usage is TRBJ2-1, with 9 bases identical to TRBD2. Germline lookup yields CDR1 SGHNT and CDR2 YENEEA. CDR3 size: 15 residues. The trim removed 1 base at V and 8 bases at J, leaving 6 bases unmatched. The CDR3 is CASSLAPLAGDEQFF. The DNA for the CDR3 is TGTGCCAGCAGCTTAGCTCCTTTAGCGGGAGATGAGCAGTTCTTC. Full variable domain (remainder filled in from reference TRBV11-3 and TRBJ2-1): EAGVVQSPRYKIIEKKQPVAFWCNPISGHNTLYWYLQNLGQGPELLIRYENEEAVDDSQLPKDRFSAERLKGVDSTLKIQPAELGDSAVYLCASSLAPLAGDEQFFGPGTRLTVL.

V usage is TRBV5-1 and J usage is TRBJ2-7, with 8 bases that match TRBD2. This CDR3 spans 15 amino acids. Trimming took 1 base from V and 7 from J; bases not matched to a gene: 10. CDR1 is SGHRS, CDR2 YFSETQ, per germline. The CDR3 bases are TGCGCCAGCAGCTTGTCCGGACTAGCTCGGGGGGAGCAGTACTTC. Translation: CASSLSGLARGEQYF.

J is TRBJ2-3 and V is TRBV28, with TRBD2 matching 9 bases. The CDR3 consists of 16 residues. Per germline, CDR1 MDHEN and CDR2 SYDVKM. V lost 5 bases, J lost 5 bases, and 11 bases stayed unmatched. CDR3 region: CASSLPGAGGRDTQYF. The CDR3, as DNA: TGTGCCAGCAGTCTCCCCGGGGCGGGAGGGCGAGATACGCAGTATTTT. Together with reference TRBV28 and TRBJ2-3, the CDR3 gives the full variable domain: DVKVTQSSRYLVKRTGEKVFLECVQDMDHENMFWYRQDPGLGLRLIYFSYDVKMKEKGDIPEGYSVSREKKERFSLILESASTNQTSMYLCASSLPGAGGRDTQYFGPGTRLTVL.

The chain joins TRBV15 to TRBJ1-1; D perhaps matches TRBD1 (6 bases). There are 13 residues in the CDR3. Germline V gives CDR1 LNHNV, CDR2 YYDKDF (reference sequence). V was pared by 3 bases and J by 6 bases, with 11 bases between. CDR3 sequence (DNA): TGTGCCACCAGCAGGGCTAGACAGGCTGAAGCTTTCTTT. Protein: CATSRARQAEAFF.